This T cell receptor (beta chain) emerged from a study of pediatric ulcerative colitis. Study-wide context: Most patients had pancolitis, and two had left-sided colitis.

Points from the study as a whole: Substantially fewer templates came from two patients' blood samples. Compared with controls, ulcerative colitis showed greater blood-rectum clone sharing. Total lymphocyte DNA, not sorted subsets, was the template.

This clone came up once. Its specificity is not known. Method: immunoSEQ multiplex PCR; TCRdb's copy keeps in-frame clones and lacks some. This table has 25,000 to 35,000 clones, around 80% appearing once. Per germline, CDR1 KGHSH and CDR2 LQKENI. The CDR3 spans 17 residues. The germline V and J ends were trimmed by 0 bases and 4 bases, with 15 bases remaining between them. The sample consisted of blood. V gene TRBV18 combines with J gene TRBJ2-2; no clear D. The origin of this receptor is a boy between 10 and 17 years old with severe ulcerative colitis. The CDR3 here is CASSPPLWPPGTGELFF. The CDR3 DNA reads as TGTGCCAGCTCACCACCGTTATGGCCCCCAGGCACCGGGGAGCTGTTTTTT.